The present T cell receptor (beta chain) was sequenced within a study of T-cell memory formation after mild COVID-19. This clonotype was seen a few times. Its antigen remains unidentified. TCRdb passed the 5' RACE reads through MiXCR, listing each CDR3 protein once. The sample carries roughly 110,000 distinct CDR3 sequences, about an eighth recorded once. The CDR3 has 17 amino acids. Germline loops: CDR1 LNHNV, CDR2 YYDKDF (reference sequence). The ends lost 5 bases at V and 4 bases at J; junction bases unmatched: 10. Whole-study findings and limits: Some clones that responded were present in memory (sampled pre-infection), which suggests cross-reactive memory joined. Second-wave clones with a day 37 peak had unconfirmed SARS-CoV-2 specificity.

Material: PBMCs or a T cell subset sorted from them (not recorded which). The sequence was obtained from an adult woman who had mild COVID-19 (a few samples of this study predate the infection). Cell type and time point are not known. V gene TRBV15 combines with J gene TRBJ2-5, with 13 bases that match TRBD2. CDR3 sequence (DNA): TGTGCCACCAGCGGAAGATTGAGGACTAGCGGGGGAGAGACCCAGTACTTC. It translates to CATSGRLRTSGGETQYF.